This T cell receptor beta chain was obtained from a study of CD8 T cells in Susac syndrome. The authors reverse transcribed roughly 0.5 to 1 ug RNA with random hexamers. The CDR3 of TCR beta was amplified by immunoSEQ multiplex PCR across 54 Vbeta and 13 Jbeta. TCRdb recomputed calls from the immunoSEQ multiplex PCR reads with MiXCR, one row per CDR3 protein. In the table there are roughly 120,000 distinct CDR3 sequences, just under 95% of which are singletons. CDR3 length equals 17 residues. Germline CDR1 is MGHRA and CDR2 is YSYEKL. Trimming stripped 3 bases from V and 1 base from J, with 17 bases between. Healthy donors served as age- and sex-matched controls. TEMRA cells were FACS-enriched, and CD8+ and CD4+ T cells were isolated negatively.

The V call is TRBV4-1, the J call TRBJ2-3; a weak D match, TRBD2 (5 bases). Sample: CD4+ T cells from PBMCs. This clonotype was obtained from a human donor in good health. CDR3 DNA sequence: TGCGCCAGCAGCCACATCCTAAGAAGGACTCGCACAGATACGCAGTATTTT. Translated, it gives CASSHILRRTRTDTQYF.